This T cell receptor beta chain was observed in a study of control samples from healthy donors and cancer patients. Clones were sequenced by immunoSEQ multiplex PCR, and TCRdb holds only the in-frame ones, with some missing. The sample records about 150,000 clones, just under 95% being singletons. The V gene's germline CDR1 is MDHEN and CDR2 SYDVKM. The V gene lost 4 bases and the J gene lost 1 base, with 14 bases spanning the gap. CDR3 size: 16 residues. The chain carries TRBV28 and TRBJ2-4, with a possible D match to TRBD1 (6 bases). The TCR sequence derives from a man aged 35 to 55 in good health. The sequencing input was blood. The CDR3 region is CASSYQGNSAKNIQYF. The CDR3 coding sequence is TGTGCCAGCAGTTATCAGGGGAATAGCGCCAAAAACATTCAGTACTTC.